The 9 T cell receptor beta chains below were found in one sample sequenced in a study of regulatory T cells. Study observations and caveats: Hydrophobic residues at CDR3 positions 6 and 7 were enriched in conventional CD4+ T cells of CD3G-deficient patients.

The antigens these receptors bind are not known. The PCR used 52 TRBV and 13 TRBJ primers. The protocol was immunoSEQ multiplex PCR, while the TCRdb copy is restricted to in-frame clones and leaves out a portion. The table shows about 29,000 clones, with around 93% occurring only once. Material for sequencing was conventional CD4+ T cells sorted from blood. The receptor set was obtained from a person aged 18 to 30 with CD3G deficiency.

J is TRBJ2-6 and V is TRBV4-3; either TRBD1 or TRBD2 may fit D (5 bases each). Germline CDR1 is LGHNA and CDR2 is YSLEER. The CDR3 runs to 15 residues. V shed 4 bases and J shed 0 bases, with 7 bases lying between them. CDR3 coding DNA: TGCGCCAGCAGCCGGGACGGCTCTGGGGCCAACGTCCTGACTTTC. Translation: CASSRDGSGANVLTF.

The chain joins TRBV10-3 to TRBJ1-2; D is perhaps TRBD1 (5 bases). The CDR3 runs to 11 residues. Germline-derived CDR1 and CDR2 are ENHRY and SYGVKD. V lost 6 bases, J lost 6 bases, and 8 bases lay in between. In DNA form, the CDR3 reads TGTGCCATCAGGGGGCCCGATGGCTACACCTTC. It specifies CAIRGPDGYTF.

The count of this clone is one. This chain joins TRBV7-2 and TRBJ2-1; tentative D call: TRBD1 (6 bases). CDR1 and CDR2 (germline): SGHTA, FQGNSA. Trimming pared 6 bases from V and 0 bases from J, leaving 12 bases between. The CDR3 totals 15 residues. The CDR3 nucleotides are TGTGCCAGCAGACCCAGGGGCAGCTCCTACAATGAGCAGTTCTTC. Its protein product is CASRPRGSSYNEQFF.

The rearrangement joins TRBV6-1 to TRBJ1-2; D remains unclear. Trimming stripped 0 bases from V and 4 bases from J, with 3 bases between. The CDR3 totals 12 residues. Per the germline V gene, CDR1 is MNHNS and CDR2 is SASEGT. CDR3 amino acids: CASSEALYGYTF. The CDR3 coding sequence is TGTGCCAGCAGTGAAGCCCTCTATGGCTACACCTTC.

This clone was observed once. This chain uses TRBV15 with TRBJ2-1, with TRBD2 matching 12 bases. Germline loops: CDR1 LNHNV, CDR2 YYDKDF (reference sequence). CDR3 length: 15 residues. V trimming: 1 base; J trimming: 7 bases; junction bases outside the gene matches: 2. The CDR3 sequence: CATSRASGGDNEQFF. CDR3 DNA sequence: TGTGCCACCAGCAGAGCTAGCGGGGGGGATAATGAGCAGTTCTTC.

J is TRBJ1-5 and V is TRBV27; D ambiguous. Per the germline V gene, CDR1 is MNHEY and CDR2 is SMNVEV (reference sequence). Trimming took 5 bases from V and 3 from J, leaving 8 bases between them. This CDR3 region has 13 residues. In nucleotides, the CDR3 is TGTGCCAGCAGTCTGGAGTACAATCAGCCCCAGCATTTT. This codes for CASSLEYNQPQHF.

This chain uses TRBV19 with TRBJ2-5; possible D gene TRBD2, 5 bases. This CDR3 is 13 amino acids long. Trimming cost V 5 bases and J 7 bases, with 14 bases left between them. Germline CDR1 and CDR2: LNHDA and SQIVND (reference sequence). The CDR3 bases are TGTGCCAGTAGTGAGGGAATACTCGGGACCCAGTACTTC. It yields the protein CASSEGILGTQYF.

The rearrangement links TRBV6-1 to TRBJ2-7; 7 bases agree with TRBD2. This CDR3 region has 16 residues. J was trimmed by 2 bases and V by 2 bases; bases with no gene match: 9. CDR1 MNHNS and CDR2 SASEGT come from the germline V gene. The CDR3 here is CASSEMGGEHPYEQYF. The CDR3 nucleotides read TGTGCCAGCAGTGAAATGGGGGGGGAGCATCCCTACGAGCAGTACTTC.

This chain links TRBV7-2 with TRBJ2-4; D call uncertain. The germline CDR1 and CDR2 sequences are SGHTA and FQGNSA. Trimming left V 4 bases short and J 8 bases short, with 9 bases between. This CDR3 comprises 12 residues. Here the CDR3 DNA reads TGTGCCAGCAGCTCCCAGATGTACATTCAGTACTTC. Amino acids: CASSSQMYIQYF.